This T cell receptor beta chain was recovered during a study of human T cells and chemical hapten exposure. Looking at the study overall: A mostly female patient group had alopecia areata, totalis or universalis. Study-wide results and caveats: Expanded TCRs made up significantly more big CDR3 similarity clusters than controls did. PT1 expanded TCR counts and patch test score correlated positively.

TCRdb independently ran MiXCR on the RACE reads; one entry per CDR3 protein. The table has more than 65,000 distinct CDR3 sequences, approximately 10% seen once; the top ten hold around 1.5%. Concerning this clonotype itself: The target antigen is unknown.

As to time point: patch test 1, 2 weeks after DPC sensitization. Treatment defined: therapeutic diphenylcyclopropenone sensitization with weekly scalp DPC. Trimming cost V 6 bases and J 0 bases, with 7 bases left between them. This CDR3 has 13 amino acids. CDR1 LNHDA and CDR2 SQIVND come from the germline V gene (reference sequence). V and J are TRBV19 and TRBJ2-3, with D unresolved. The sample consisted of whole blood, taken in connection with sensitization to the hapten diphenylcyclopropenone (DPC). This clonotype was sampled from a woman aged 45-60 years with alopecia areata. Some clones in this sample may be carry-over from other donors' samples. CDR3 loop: CASRVGSTDTQYF. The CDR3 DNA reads TGTGCCAGTAGGGTGGGTAGCACAGATACGCAGTATTTT.